This T cell receptor beta chain came from a study of T-cell memory formation after mild COVID-19. For the study at large: Largely, TCR clusters stayed within a single donor.

Each CDR3 protein is one row after TCRdb ran MiXCR on the 5' RACE reads. The sample shows 470,000 or so distinct CDR3 sequences, 20% of them seen only once. Regarding the study as a whole: Several responding clones turned up in pre-infection memory, indicating that cross-reactive memory may have taken part.

Concerning this clonotype itself: Its antigen is currently unknown.

The receptor's source is an adult woman who had mild COVID-19 (a few samples of this study predate the infection). Cell type and time point are not known. Sequencing input: PBMCs or a T cell subset sorted from them (not recorded which).

CDR3 nucleotides: TGCGCCAGCAGCTTGGTCCCAGGAGTCTACGAGCAGTACTTC. Its translation is CASSLVPGVYEQYF. The J gene is TRBJ2-7, the V gene TRBV5-1; no reliable D call. Trimming pared 0 bases from V and 3 bases from J, leaving 10 bases between. CDR1 and CDR2 (germline): SGHRS, YFSETQ. This CDR3 is built from 14 residues.